The rows below give T cell receptor beta chains drawn from one sample of a study of blood T cell repertoires in COVID-19. Libraries were prepared by immunoSEQ multiplex PCR; TCRdb keeps only in-frame clonotypes and omits some of them. The profile shows 250,000 or so clones, 88% of them singletons. The specimen was peripheral blood. The source is a woman in her twenties or thirties with COVID-19, enrolled during active disease. Each CDR3 is given with its conserved first and last residue. Each record gives: V gene, clone size, D gene, J gene, CDR3 protein, CDR3 DNA. The D gene is left open where the match is weak. Clone size is not always given. Where it is, it says once, few, many or a class for expanded clones.

>TRBV28|-|-|TRBJ2-6
CASSHISTGGSGANVLTF
TGTGCCAGCAGTCACATCTCGACAGGAGGATCTGGGGCCAACGTCCTGACTTTC
>TRBV7-9|-|-|TRBJ2-2
CASSLVSVNTGELFF
TGTGCCAGCAGCTTAGTGTCCGTTAACACCGGGGAGCTGTTTTTT
>TRBV24-1|-|-|TRBJ2-5
CATSAGQHSAKTQYF
TGTGCCACCAGTGCTGGACAGCACTCTGCAAAGACCCAGTACTTC
>TRBV7-2|once|-|TRBJ2-3
CASSLMGGGNTDTQYF
TGTGCCAGCAGCTTAATGGGCGGGGGCAACACAGATACGCAGTATTTT
>TRBV6-6|-|-|TRBJ1-1
CASSSLWQGVAFF
TGTGCCAGCAGTTCCCTCTGGCAGGGCGTAGCTTTCTTT
>TRBV19|few|-|TRBJ1-5
CASSLQSDSNQPQHF
TGTGCCAGTAGTCTTCAGTCTGATAGCAATCAGCCCCAGCATTTT
>TRBV11-2|-|-|TRBJ2-1
CASSLGQTNEQFF
TGTGCCAGCAGCTTAGGACAGACCAATGAGCAGTTCTTC
>TRBV6-5|-|-|TRBJ2-4
CASRANRNENIQYF
TGTGCCAGCAGAGCCAACAGAAATGAAAACATTCAGTACTTC
>TRBV28|-|-|TRBJ1-1
CASRSGTTNEAFF
TGTGCCAGCAGATCCGGGACAACGAATGAAGCTTTCTTT
>TRBV28|few|-|TRBJ1-5
CASSLGGRGQPQHF
TGTGCCAGCAGTTTGGGGGGTCGGGGCCAGCCCCAGCATTTT
>TRBV6-4|-|TRBD2|TRBJ2-1
CASSPSGGPRSYNEQFF
TGTGCCAGCAGTCCCAGCGGGGGCCCTCGATCCTACAATGAGCAGTTCTTC
>TRBV7-9|-|TRBD2|TRBJ2-4
CASSLGVWTSGEKNIQYF
TGTGCCAGCAGCTTAGGAGTTTGGACTAGCGGGGAGAAAAACATTCAGTACTTC
>TRBV27|-|TRBD2|TRBJ2-1
CASRARGGSDEQFF
TGTGCCAGCAGGGCCCGGGGGGGCAGTGATGAGCAGTTCTTC
>TRBV2|-|-|TRBJ2-5
CASRLQETQYF
TGTGCCAGCCGTCTACAAGAGACCCAGTACTTC
>TRBV4-2|-|-|TRBJ2-1
CASSRPRLEGNEQFF
TGTGCCAGCAGCCGACCCCGGTTGGAGGGGAATGAGCAGTTCTTC
>TRBV27|-|TRBD1|TRBJ1-2
CASSSQGAGYGYTF
TGTGCCAGCAGTTCACAGGGGGCCGGGTATGGCTACACCTTC
>TRBV13|-|TRBD2|TRBJ2-1
CASSLGLAGGILFSYNEQFF
TGTGCCAGCAGCTTAGGACTAGCGGGAGGTATCCTCTTCTCCTACAATGAGCAGTTCTTC
>TRBV7-6|-|-|TRBJ1-1
CASTQRGMRGDEAFF
TGTGCCAGCACCCAAAGGGGGATGCGCGGTGATGAAGCTTTCTTT
>TRBV5-6|-|TRBD1|TRBJ2-1
CASSLQGAPVGVNEQFF
TGTGCCAGCAGCTTGCAGGGGGCGCCGGTCGGGGTGAATGAGCAGTTCTTC
>TRBV7-9|-|TRBD2|TRBJ2-2
CASSLGLAASRELFF
TGTGCCAGCAGCTTAGGACTAGCGGCCTCGAGGGAGCTGTTTTTT